This is a list of T cell receptor beta chains from one sample in a study of shared clonotypes between healthy human individuals. Sequenced by immunoSEQ multiplex PCR; TCRdb stores in-frame clones only, minus some. The sample gives more than 550,000 clones, 55% to 75% of which show up once; less than 2% is in the top ten. The source material was memory CD4+ T cells sorted from blood. The source is a woman younger than 45 in good health. The CDR3 runs from the conserved cysteine through the conserved F or W.

V gene: TRBV6-7; CDR3 length: 15; J gene: TRBJ1-5; CDR3 protein: CASSYPDRVDQPQHF
V gene: TRBV28; CDR3 length: 12; J gene: TRBJ1-1; CDR3 protein: CASSRTITEAFF
V gene: TRBV5-6; CDR3 length: 12; J gene: TRBJ2-7; CDR3 protein: CASSLGGYEQYF
V gene: TRBV7-8; CDR3 length: 15; J gene: TRBJ2-7; CDR3 protein: CASSPRLLSSYEQYF
V gene: TRBV7-2; CDR3 length: 19; J gene: TRBJ1-1; CDR3 protein: CASSPGGGRGPSPRTEAFF
V gene: TRBV13; CDR3 length: 17; J gene: TRBJ2-1; CDR3 protein: CASSLVSGPPIYNEQFF
V gene: TRBV7-8; CDR3 length: 17; J gene: TRBJ2-7; CDR3 protein: CASSRSWWGESSYEQYF
V gene: TRBV6-6; CDR3 length: 15; J gene: TRBJ2-6; CDR3 protein: CASSYDRSGANVLTF
V gene: TRBV25-1; CDR3 length: 18; J gene: TRBJ1-5; CDR3 protein: CASSESSSRADSDQPQHF
V gene: TRBV13; CDR3 length: 21; J gene: TRBJ2-3; CDR3 protein: CASSPSPFTSGHPPSTDTQYF
V gene: TRBV18; CDR3 length: 15; J gene: TRBJ2-1; CDR3 protein: CASSPELAGDNEQFF
V gene: TRBV7-2; CDR3 length: 15; J gene: TRBJ1-5; CDR3 protein: CASSTTGSSNQPQHF
V gene: TRBV2; CDR3 length: 11; J gene: TRBJ1-1; CDR3 protein: CASTPYTEAFF
V gene: TRBV30; CDR3 length: 18; J gene: TRBJ1-3; CDR3 protein: CASTGQQKWSHSGNTIYF
V gene: TRBV10-2; CDR3 length: 15; J gene: TRBJ2-7; CDR3 protein: CASTLGPGETYEQYF
V gene: TRBV30; CDR3 length: 14; J gene: TRBJ1-3; CDR3 protein: CAWSTGLGGNTIYF
V gene: TRBV4-2; CDR3 length: 14; J gene: TRBJ1-2; CDR3 protein: CASSQDRVVDGYTF
V gene: TRBV7-9; CDR3 length: 16; J gene: TRBJ1-2; CDR3 protein: CASSPSIFSETHGYTF
V gene: TRBV19; CDR3 length: 15; J gene: TRBJ2-3; CDR3 protein: CASTPRLALTDTQYF
V gene: TRBV5-1; CDR3 length: 12; J gene: TRBJ2-3; CDR3 protein: CASGVVGDTQYF
V gene: TRBV7-3; CDR3 length: 15; J gene: TRBJ2-1; CDR3 protein: CASSPGQALYNEQFF
V gene: TRBV27; CDR3 length: 19; J gene: TRBJ2-1; CDR3 protein: CASSLSKTSGTPRRNEQFF
V gene: TRBV11-1; CDR3 length: 14; J gene: TRBJ1-2; CDR3 protein: CASSLDGNNYGYTF
V gene: TRBV28; CDR3 length: 12; J gene: TRBJ1-2; CDR3 protein: CASRPKLYGYTF
V gene: TRBV7-9; CDR3 length: 15; J gene: TRBJ1-3; CDR3 protein: CASSLRGDSGGTIYF
V gene: TRBV5-1; CDR3 length: 15; J gene: TRBJ1-4; CDR3 protein: CASSLGQGEGEKLFF
V gene: TRBV5-1; CDR3 length: 16; J gene: TRBJ1-2; CDR3 protein: CASSLDSRGSSGGYTF
V gene: TRBV7-9; CDR3 length: 14; J gene: TRBJ2-2; CDR3 protein: CASSLVYATGELFF
V gene: TRBV7-7; CDR3 length: 15; J gene: TRBJ2-1; CDR3 protein: CASSSQGALYNEQFF
V gene: TRBV6-5; CDR3 length: 14; J gene: TRBJ2-7; CDR3 protein: CASSYSRDSYEQYF
V gene: TRBV5-4; CDR3 length: 16; J gene: TRBJ2-3; CDR3 protein: CASSFKTSGDTDTQYF
V gene: TRBV7-8; CDR3 length: 14; J gene: TRBJ1-1; CDR3 protein: CASSLVGVNTEAFF
V gene: TRBV15; CDR3 length: 18; J gene: TRBJ1-2; CDR3 protein: CATSRARRRVGQGYGYTF
V gene: TRBV18; CDR3 length: 15; J gene: TRBJ2-1; CDR3 protein: CASSPGQERAHEQFF